Below, one T cell receptor beta chain is given with its context. The sample originates from a study of blood T cell repertoires in COVID-19. Study details: T cells, B-cell-depleted T cells, or PBMCs provided the cDNA or gDNA that served as material.

Assay used: immunoSEQ multiplex PCR; TCRdb lists only in-frame clones, some missing. Here the sample spans some 300,000 clones, almost 90% being singletons. The V gene's germline CDR1 is SGHRS and CDR2 YFSETQ. CDR3 length: 13 amino acids. After removal of 9 bases from V and 0 bases from J, the junction contained 4 bases not matched to a gene. The TCR sequence derives from a young woman with acute COVID-19. The chain employs TRBV5-1 and TRBJ1-1; 8 bases fit TRBD1. The sequencing input was PBMCs or T cells enriched from blood (not recorded which). CDR3 residues: CATRTGLNTEAFF. CDR3 nucleotides: TGCGCCACCCGGACAGGGCTGAACACTGAAGCTTTCTTT.